These 13 T cell receptor beta chains originate from one sample sequenced in a study of blood T cell repertoires in COVID-19. Some clones are missing from TCRdb's copy, which holds only in-frame ones; the method was immunoSEQ multiplex PCR. In the table there are 250,000 to 300,000 clones, around 83% of which are singletons. Material for sequencing was peripheral blood. Source of these receptors: a man between 18 and 35 years old with active or convalescent COVID-19.

CDR3 amino acids: CATTKGFPSYEQYF. The CDR3 DNA follows: TGTGCCACGACGAAGGGGTTCCCGTCTTACGAGCAGTACTTC. The chain joins TRBV7-2 to TRBJ2-7, with D perhaps TRBD1 (5 bases). CDR1 and CDR2 (germline): SGHTA, FQGNSA. The CDR3 has 14 residues. V lost 10 bases, J lost 4 bases, and 20 bases lay in between.

The chain is built from TRBV30 and TRBJ2-5; D gene ambiguous. Germline values: CDR1 GTSNPN, CDR2 SVGIG (reference sequence). Trimming took 0 bases from V and 5 from J, leaving 10 bases between them. The CDR3 loop spans 13 amino acids. The CDR3 spells CAWSVLLGETQYF. The CDR3 nucleotides read TGTGCCTGGAGTGTACTTCTCGGGGAGACCCAGTACTTC.

This chain uses TRBV11-3 with TRBJ2-3, with D unclear. CDR1 and CDR2 from the germline V gene are SGHNT and YENEEA. V was cut by 0 bases and J by 1 base, with 14 bases left in between. The CDR3 loop spans 17 amino acids. The CDR3 DNA reads as TGTGCCAGCAGCTTAGATATCGGTGAGCCACGCACAGATACGCAGTATTTT. Translation: CASSLDIGEPRTDTQYF.

This clone was detected a few times. V usage is TRBV10-1 and J usage is TRBJ2-4; 8 nucleotides line up with TRBD2. The germline gives CDR1 WNHNN, CDR2 SYGVQD (reference sequence). The J segment lost 5 bases and the V segment lost 7 bases, leaving 13 bases of the junction unmatched. The CDR3 is 16 amino acids. The CDR3 spells CASNQREYGWENIQYF. DNA for the CDR3: TGCGCCAGCAACCAGCGGGAGTATGGCTGGGAAAACATTCAGTACTTC.

This chain links TRBV11-3 with TRBJ2-2, with a weak D call TRBD1 (6 bases). The V and J ends lost 5 bases and 1 base respectively, with 14 bases between them. Germline V gives CDR1 SGHNT, CDR2 YENEEA. This CDR3 is built from 16 residues. The CDR3 DNA follows: TGTGCCAGCAGCCGCCAAGCGACAGGGAACACCGGGGAGCTGTTTTTT. Translating gives CASSRQATGNTGELFF.

The genes are TRBV11-2 and TRBJ1-1; possibly TRBD1 for D (5 bases). Germline V gives CDR1 SGHAT, CDR2 FQNNGV. V was shortened by 6 bases and J by 5 bases, with 16 bases between the two germline ends. This CDR3 contains 14 residues. CDR3 coding DNA: TGTGCCAGCAGGCAGAGTTGGGGGGGGACTGAAGCTTTCTTT. Protein: CASRQSWGGTEAFF.

The gene calls are TRBV5-8 and TRBJ2-7; D perhaps matches TRBD2 (6 bases). Germline CDR1 is SGHTS and CDR2 is YDEGEE. The CDR3 contains 16 residues. V was pared by 0 bases and J by 3 bases, with 16 bases between. CDR3 bases: TGTGCCAGCAGCTTGGGTCCCGGCGGGATTCTCTACGAGCAGTACTTC. Translating gives CASSLGPGGILYEQYF. The full variable domain, with the rest looked up from reference TRBV5-8 and TRBJ2-7, is EAGVTQSPTHLIKTRGQQATLRCSPISGHTSVYWYQQALGLGLQFLLWYDEGEERNRGNFPPRFSGRQFPNYSSELNVNALELEDSALYLCASSLGPGGILYEQYFGPGTRLTVT.

A note on this clone: The junction and the germline gene differ at one end; a read error may be behind it. The chain uses TRBV7-2 and TRBJ2-2, with TRBD1 as a possible D gene (5 bases). CDR3 length: 15 residues. Germline CDR1 is SGHTA and CDR2 is FQGNSA. In DNA form, the CDR3 reads TGTGCCAGCACCTTAGTAGGGGATGGCACCGGGGAGCTGTTTTTT. Its translation is CASTLVGDGTGELFF.

CDR3 coding DNA: TGTGCCAGCAGCCTAATGTCGACTAGCGGGAGTCGCTATGAGCAGTTCTTC. Its translation: CASSLMSTSGSRYEQFF. The rearrangement uses TRBV7-2 and TRBJ2-1, with 12 nucleotides matching TRBD2. Germline CDR1 reads SGHTA; CDR2 reads FQGNSA. The V gene end was trimmed by 5 bases and the J gene end by 8 bases; junction bases not matched to a gene: 13. This CDR3 is built from 17 residues.

The chain has TRBV5-4 and TRBJ2-5; D is perhaps TRBD1 (6 bases). The ends were cut back, 0 bases at V and 2 bases at J, with 8 bases in the middle. Per germline, CDR1 SGHNT and CDR2 YYREEE (reference sequence). The CDR3 loop spans 14 amino acids. CDR3 protein: CASSLVGGQETQYF. Written as DNA, the CDR3 is TGTGCCAGCAGCTTGGTAGGGGGACAAGAGACCCAGTACTTC.

The chain is built from TRBV7-6 and TRBJ2-3, with D possibly matching TRBD2 (6 bases). The V and J ends lost 1 base and 3 bases respectively, with 17 bases between them. This CDR3 comprises 17 residues. The germline CDR1 and CDR2 sequences are SGHVS and FNYEAQ. CDR3 DNA: TGTGCCAGCAGCTTAGTGGGGAGTAGAGGGAGGACAGATACGCAGTATTTT. It codes for CASSLVGSRGRTDTQYF.

The genes are TRBV24-1 and TRBJ1-2; 7 nucleotides align to TRBD1. Trimming at V came to 4 bases and at J to 4 bases, leaving 5 bases not matched to a gene. The CDR3 runs to 14 residues. Germline V gene data show CDR1 as KGHDR and CDR2 as SFDVKD. CDR3 protein: CATSEQGRPYGYTF. The CDR3 coding sequence is TGTGCCACCAGTGAACAGGGGCGACCCTATGGCTACACCTTC.

This rearrangement joins TRBV24-1 to TRBJ2-1, with D hard to call. Germline values: CDR1 KGHDR, CDR2 SFDVKD. CDR3 length: 15 residues. Trimming took 0 bases from V and 5 from J, leaving 10 bases between them. The CDR3, as DNA: TGTGCCACCAGTGATTTGCAGGCTCCTGACAATGAGCAGTTCTTC. Its protein product is CATSDLQAPDNEQFF.